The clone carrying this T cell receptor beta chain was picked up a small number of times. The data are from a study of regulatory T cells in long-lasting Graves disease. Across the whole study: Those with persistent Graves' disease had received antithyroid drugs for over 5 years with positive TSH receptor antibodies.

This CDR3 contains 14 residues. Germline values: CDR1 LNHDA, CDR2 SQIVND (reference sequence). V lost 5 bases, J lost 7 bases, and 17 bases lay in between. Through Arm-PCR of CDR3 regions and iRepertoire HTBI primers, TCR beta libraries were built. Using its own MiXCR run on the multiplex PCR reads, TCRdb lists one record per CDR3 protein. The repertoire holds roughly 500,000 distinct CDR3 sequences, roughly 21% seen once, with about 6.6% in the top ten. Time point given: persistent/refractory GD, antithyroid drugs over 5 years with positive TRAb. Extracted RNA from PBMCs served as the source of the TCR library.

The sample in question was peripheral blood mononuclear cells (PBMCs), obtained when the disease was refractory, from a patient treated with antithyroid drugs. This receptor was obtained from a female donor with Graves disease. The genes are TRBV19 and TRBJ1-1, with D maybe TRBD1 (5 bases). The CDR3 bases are TGTGCCAGTAGTCGTCAGGCGGGGCCCTATGAAGCTTTCTTT. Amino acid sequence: CASSRQAGPYEAFF.